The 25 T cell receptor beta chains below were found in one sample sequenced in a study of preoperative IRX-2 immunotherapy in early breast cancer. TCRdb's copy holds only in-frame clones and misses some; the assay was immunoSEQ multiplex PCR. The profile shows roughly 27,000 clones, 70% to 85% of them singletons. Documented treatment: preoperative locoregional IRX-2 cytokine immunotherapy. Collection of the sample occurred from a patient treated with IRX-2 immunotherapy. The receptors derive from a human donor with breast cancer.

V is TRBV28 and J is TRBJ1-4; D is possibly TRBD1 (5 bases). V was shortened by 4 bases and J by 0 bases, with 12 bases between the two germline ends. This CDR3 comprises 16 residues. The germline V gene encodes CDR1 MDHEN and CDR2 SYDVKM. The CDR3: CASSSSGGSTNEKLFF. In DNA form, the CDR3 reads TGTGCCAGCAGTTCCTCGGGGGGGTCAACTAATGAAAAACTGTTTTTT.

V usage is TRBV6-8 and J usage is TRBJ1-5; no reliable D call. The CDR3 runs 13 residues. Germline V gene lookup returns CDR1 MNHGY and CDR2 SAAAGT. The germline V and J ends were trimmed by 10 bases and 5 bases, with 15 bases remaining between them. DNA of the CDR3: TGTGCCATCACAAGGGAACGGGATCAGCCCCAGCATTTT. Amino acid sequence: CAITRERDQPQHF.

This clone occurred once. The CDR3 DNA sequence: TGTGCCAGCAGTTACTCCCCCCGTGTGGCGGGGGGGCAAGAGACCCAGTACTTC. Its translation is CASSYSPRVAGGQETQYF. The chain recombines TRBV6-8 with TRBJ2-5; 9 nucleotides match TRBD2. The J segment lost 2 bases and the V segment lost 0 bases, leaving 10 bases of the junction unmatched. In germline, CDR1 is MNHGY, CDR2 SAAAGT. This CDR3 region has 18 residues.

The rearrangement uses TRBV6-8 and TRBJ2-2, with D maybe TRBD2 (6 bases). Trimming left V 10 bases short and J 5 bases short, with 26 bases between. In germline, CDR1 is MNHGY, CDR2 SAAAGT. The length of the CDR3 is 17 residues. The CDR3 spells CAISLASRSGETGELFF. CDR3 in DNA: TGTGCCATCAGCCTCGCATCTCGTTCGGGGGAGACCGGGGAGCTGTTTTTT.

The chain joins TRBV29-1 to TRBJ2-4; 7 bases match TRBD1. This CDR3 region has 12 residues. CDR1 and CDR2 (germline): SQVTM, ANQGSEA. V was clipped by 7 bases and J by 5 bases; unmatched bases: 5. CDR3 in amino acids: CSGGDSQNIQYF. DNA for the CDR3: TGCAGCGGTGGGGACAGCCAAAACATTCAGTACTTC.

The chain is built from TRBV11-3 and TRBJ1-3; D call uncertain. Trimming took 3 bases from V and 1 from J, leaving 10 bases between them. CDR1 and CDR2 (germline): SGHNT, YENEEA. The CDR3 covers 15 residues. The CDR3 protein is CASSFWVASGNTIYF. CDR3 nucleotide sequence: TGTGCCAGCAGCTTTTGGGTGGCGTCTGGAAACACCATATATTTT.

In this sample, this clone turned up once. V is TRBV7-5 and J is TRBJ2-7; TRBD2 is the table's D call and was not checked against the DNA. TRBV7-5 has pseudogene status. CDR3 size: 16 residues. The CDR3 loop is CASSPHVTGYSYEQYF. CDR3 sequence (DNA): TGTGCCAGCAGCCCCCACGTAACGGGTTACTCCTACGAGCAGTACTTC.

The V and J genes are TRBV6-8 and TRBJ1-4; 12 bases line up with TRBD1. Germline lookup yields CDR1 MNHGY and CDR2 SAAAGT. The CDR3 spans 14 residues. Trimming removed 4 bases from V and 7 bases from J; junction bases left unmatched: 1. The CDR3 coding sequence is TGTGCCAGCAGTTCGGGACAGGGGGCTGAAAAACTGTTTTTT. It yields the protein CASSSGQGAEKLFF.

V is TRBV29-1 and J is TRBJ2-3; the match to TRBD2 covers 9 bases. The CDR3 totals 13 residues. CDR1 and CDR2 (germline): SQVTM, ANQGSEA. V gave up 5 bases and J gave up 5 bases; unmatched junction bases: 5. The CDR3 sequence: CSVRGLARDTQYF. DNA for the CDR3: TGCAGCGTTCGGGGACTAGCCCGAGATACGCAGTATTTT.

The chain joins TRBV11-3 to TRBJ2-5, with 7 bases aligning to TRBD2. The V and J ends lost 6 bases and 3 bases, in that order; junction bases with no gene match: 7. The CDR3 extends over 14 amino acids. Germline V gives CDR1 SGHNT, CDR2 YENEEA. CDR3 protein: CASRTELAEETQYF. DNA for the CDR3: TGTGCCAGCAGAACCGAGCTAGCGGAAGAGACCCAGTACTTC.

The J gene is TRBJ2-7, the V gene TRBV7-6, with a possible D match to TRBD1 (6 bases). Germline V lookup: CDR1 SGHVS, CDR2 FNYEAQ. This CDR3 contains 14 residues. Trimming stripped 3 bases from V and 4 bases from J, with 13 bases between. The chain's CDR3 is CASSFTDREYEQYF. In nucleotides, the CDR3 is TGTGCCAGCAGCTTCACGGACAGAGAATACGAGCAGTACTTC.

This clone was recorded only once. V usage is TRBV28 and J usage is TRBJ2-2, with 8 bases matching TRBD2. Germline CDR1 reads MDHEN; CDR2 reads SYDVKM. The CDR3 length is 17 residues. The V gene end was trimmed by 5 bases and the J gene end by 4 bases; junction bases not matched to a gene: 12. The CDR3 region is CASSLQAAGGPTGELFF. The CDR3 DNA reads TGTGCCAGCAGTCTACAAGCCGCGGGGGGTCCCACCGGGGAGCTGTTTTTT. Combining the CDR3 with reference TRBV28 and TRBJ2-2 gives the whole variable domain DVKVTQSSRYLVKRTGEKVFLECVQDMDHENMFWYRQDPGLGLRLIYFSYDVKMKEKGDIPEGYSVSREKKERFSLILESASTNQTSMYLCASSLQAAGGPTGELFFGEGSRLTVL.

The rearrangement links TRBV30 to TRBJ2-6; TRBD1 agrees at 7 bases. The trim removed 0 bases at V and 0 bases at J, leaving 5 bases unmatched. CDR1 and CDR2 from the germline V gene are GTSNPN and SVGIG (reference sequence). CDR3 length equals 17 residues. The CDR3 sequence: CAWSVPGQPSGANVLTF. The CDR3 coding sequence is TGTGCCTGGAGTGTCCCGGGACAGCCCTCTGGGGCCAACGTCCTGACTTTC.

The CDR3 DNA sequence: TGCAGCGTTGAGTTAGTACGGGGATCCTACGAGCAGTACTTC. Translation gives CSVELVRGSYEQYF. The chain links TRBV29-1 to TRBJ2-7; tentative D call: TRBD2 (5 bases). V was pared by 3 bases and J by 1 base, with 13 bases between. The CDR3 consists of 14 residues. Per the germline V gene, CDR1 is SQVTM and CDR2 is ANQGSEA.

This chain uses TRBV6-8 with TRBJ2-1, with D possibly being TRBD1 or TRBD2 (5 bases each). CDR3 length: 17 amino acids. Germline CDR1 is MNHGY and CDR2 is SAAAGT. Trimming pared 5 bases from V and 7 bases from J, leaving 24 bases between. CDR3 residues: CASSTPRGREGNNEQFF. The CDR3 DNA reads TGTGCCAGCAGTACCCCCCGGGGACGGGAAGGGAATAATGAGCAGTTCTTC.

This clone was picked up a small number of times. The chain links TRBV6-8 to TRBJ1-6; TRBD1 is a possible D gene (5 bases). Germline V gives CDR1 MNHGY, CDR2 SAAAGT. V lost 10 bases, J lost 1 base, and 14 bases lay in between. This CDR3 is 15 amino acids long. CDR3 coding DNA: TGTGCCATCAGCCCGGGGGTGTCCTATAATTCACCCCTCCACTTT. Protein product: CAISPGVSYNSPLHF.

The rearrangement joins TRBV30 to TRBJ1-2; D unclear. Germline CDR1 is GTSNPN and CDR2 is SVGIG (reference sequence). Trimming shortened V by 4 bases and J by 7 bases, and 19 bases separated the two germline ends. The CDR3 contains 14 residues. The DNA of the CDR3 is TGTGCCTGGACTGGTGCGAGTAGGAGCGGTGGCTACACCTTC. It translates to CAWTGASRSGGYTF.

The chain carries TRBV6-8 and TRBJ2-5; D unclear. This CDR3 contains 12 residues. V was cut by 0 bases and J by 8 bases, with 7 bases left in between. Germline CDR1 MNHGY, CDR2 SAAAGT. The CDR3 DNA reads TGTGCCAGCAGTTACTCGCCCCGTACCCAGTACTTC. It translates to CASSYSPRTQYF.

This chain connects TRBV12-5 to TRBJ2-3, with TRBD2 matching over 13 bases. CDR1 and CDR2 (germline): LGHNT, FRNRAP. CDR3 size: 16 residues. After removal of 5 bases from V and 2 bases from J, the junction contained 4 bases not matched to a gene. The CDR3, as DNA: TGTGCTAGTGGTGAGGGACTAGCGGGGATCACAGATACGCAGTATTTT. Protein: CASGEGLAGITDTQYF.

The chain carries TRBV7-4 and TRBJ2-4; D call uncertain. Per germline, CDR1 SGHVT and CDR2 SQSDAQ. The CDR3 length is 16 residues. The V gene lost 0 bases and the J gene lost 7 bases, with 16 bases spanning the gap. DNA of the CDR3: TGTGCCAGCAGCTTAGCGCTTTCTGCAGGCTATAACATTCAGTACTTC. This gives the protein CASSLALSAGYNIQYF.

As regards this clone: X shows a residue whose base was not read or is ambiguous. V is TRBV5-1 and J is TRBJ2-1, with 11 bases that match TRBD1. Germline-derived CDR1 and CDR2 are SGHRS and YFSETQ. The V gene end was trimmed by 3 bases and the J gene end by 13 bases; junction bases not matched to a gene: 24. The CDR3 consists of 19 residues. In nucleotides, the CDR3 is TGCGCCAGCAGCTGGCCGGGACAGGGGGTTCTGGCTAGCGGGAAGGARCAGTTCTTC. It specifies CASSWPGQGVLASGKXQFF. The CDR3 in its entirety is CASSWPGQGVLASGKEQFF.

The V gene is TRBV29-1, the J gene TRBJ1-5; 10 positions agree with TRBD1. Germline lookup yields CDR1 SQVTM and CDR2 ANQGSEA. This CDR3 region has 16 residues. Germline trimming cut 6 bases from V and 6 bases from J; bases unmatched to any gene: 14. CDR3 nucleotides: TGCAGCGTGACCCCCCCCTCCGACAGGGGGCCTCAGCCCCAGCATTTT. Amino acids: CSVTPPSDRGPQPQHF.

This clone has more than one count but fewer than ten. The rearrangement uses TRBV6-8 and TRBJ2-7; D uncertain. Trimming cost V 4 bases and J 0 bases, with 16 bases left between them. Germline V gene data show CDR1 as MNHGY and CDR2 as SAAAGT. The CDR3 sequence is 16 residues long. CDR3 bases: TGTGCCAGCAGTTTGTTCGGTGGAACCTCCTCCTACGAGCAGTACTTC. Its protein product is CASSLFGGTSSYEQYF.

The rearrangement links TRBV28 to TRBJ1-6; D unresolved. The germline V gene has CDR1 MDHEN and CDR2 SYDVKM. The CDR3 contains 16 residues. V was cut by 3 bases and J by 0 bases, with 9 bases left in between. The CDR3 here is CASSFPLSSYNSPLHF. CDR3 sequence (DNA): TGTGCCAGCAGTTTCCCCTTAAGCTCCTATAATTCACCCCTCCACTTT.

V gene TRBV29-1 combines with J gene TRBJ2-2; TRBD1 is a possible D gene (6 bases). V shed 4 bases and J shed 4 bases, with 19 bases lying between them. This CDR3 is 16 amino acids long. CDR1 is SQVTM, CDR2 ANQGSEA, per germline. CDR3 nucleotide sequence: TGCAGCGTTGGACCCGGGGCAGGGGACCTCACCGGGGAGCTGTTTTTT. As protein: CSVGPGAGDLTGELFF.